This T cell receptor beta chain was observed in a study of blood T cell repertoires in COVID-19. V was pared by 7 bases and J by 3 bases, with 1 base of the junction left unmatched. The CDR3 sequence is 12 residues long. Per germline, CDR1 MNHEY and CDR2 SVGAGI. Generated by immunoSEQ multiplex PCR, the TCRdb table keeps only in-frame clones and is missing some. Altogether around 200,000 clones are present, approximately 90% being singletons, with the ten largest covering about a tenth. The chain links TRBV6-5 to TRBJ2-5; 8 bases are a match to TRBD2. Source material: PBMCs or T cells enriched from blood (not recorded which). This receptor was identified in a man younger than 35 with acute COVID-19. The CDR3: CASTAGEETQYF. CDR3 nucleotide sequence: TGTGCCAGCACAGCGGGGGAAGAGACCCAGTACTTC.